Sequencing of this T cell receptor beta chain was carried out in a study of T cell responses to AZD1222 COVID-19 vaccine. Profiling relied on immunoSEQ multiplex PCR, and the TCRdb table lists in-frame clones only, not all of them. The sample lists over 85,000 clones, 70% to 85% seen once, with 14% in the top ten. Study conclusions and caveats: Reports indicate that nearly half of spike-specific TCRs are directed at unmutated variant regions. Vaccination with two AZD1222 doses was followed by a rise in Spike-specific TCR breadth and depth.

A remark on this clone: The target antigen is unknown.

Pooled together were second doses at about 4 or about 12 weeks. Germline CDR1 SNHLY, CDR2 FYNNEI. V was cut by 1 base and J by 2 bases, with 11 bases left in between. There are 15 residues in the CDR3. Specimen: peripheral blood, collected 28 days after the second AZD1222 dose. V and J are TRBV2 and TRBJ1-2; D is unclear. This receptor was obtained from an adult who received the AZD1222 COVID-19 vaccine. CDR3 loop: CASSEGLTTNYGYTF. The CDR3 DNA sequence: TGTGCCAGCAGTGAAGGGCTTACCACCAACTATGGCTACACCTTC.